Each of the 17 T cell receptor beta chains below was sequenced from the same sample in a study of cytomegalovirus exposure and HLA in healthy donors. The PCR made use of 60 Vbeta and 13 Jbeta primers. Sequencing was performed with immunoSEQ multiplex PCR; in TCRdb, only in-frame clones are kept and a portion is missing. The sample table includes around 150,000 clones. The sample was PBMCs. Receptors originate from a man aged 35 to 55 in good health and CMV-seronegative.

Note on this clone: Germline and junction disagree at one end, which may indicate a read error. The V gene is TRBV11-2, the J gene TRBJ2-7, with 7 bases aligning to TRBD1. The CDR3 runs to 15 residues. Looked up from germline, CDR1 is SGHAT and CDR2 is FQNNGV. The CDR3 bases are TGTGCCAGCAGCCCGCGACAGGGTTATTCCTACAAGCAGTACTTC. This sequence encodes CASSPRQGYSYKQYF. Full variable domain (remainder filled in from reference TRBV11-2 and TRBJ2-7): EAGVAQSPRYKIIEKRQSVAFWCNPISGHATLYWYQQILGQGPKLLIQFQNNGVVDDSQLPKDRFSAERLKGVDSTLKIQPAKLEDSAVYLCASSPRQGYSYKQYFGPGTRLTVT.

The genes are TRBV19 and TRBJ2-3; TRBD1 matches at 9 bases. This CDR3 comprises 15 residues. V lost 5 bases to trimming and J lost 1 base; unmatched junction nucleotides: 4. CDR1 LNHDA and CDR2 SQIVND come from the germline V gene (reference sequence). CDR3 region: CASSGDRVGTDTQYF. The CDR3 DNA reads TGTGCCAGTAGTGGGGACAGGGTGGGCACAGATACGCAGTATTTT.

The rearrangement links TRBV9 to TRBJ2-7, with a weak D call TRBD2 (5 bases). Germline-derived CDR1 and CDR2 are SGDLS and YYNGEE. Trimming took off 0 bases at V and 0 bases at J, with 10 bases between the two ends. This CDR3 has 15 residues. CDR3: CASSVGPGNSYEQYF. The CDR3 DNA reads TGTGCCAGCAGCGTAGGCCCCGGGAACTCCTACGAGCAGTACTTC. Together with reference TRBV9 and TRBJ2-7, the CDR3 gives the full variable domain: DSGVTQTPKHLITATGQRVTLRCSPRSGDLSVYWYQQSLDQGLQFLIQYYNGEERAKGNILERFSAQQFPDLHSELNLSSLELGDSALYFCASSVGPGNSYEQYFGPGTRLTVT.

The V and J genes are TRBV5-1 and TRBJ2-1, with D perhaps TRBD2 (6 bases). The CDR3 sequence is 15 residues long. Per the germline V gene, CDR1 is SGHRS and CDR2 is YFSETQ. Deletions cut 4 bases from V and 0 bases from J, with 11 bases between. The CDR3 here is CASSPEGSSYNEQFF. CDR3 bases: TGCGCCAGCAGCCCGGAGGGTAGCTCCTACAATGAGCAGTTCTTC.

The V and J genes are TRBV19 and TRBJ1-5; TRBD1 aligns across 7 bases. The CDR3 has 17 residues. CDR1 and CDR2 from the germline V gene are LNHDA and SQIVND (reference sequence). The V segment lost 4 bases and the J segment 5 bases; nucleotides outside the gene matches: 14. The DNA of the CDR3 is TGTGCCAGTAGTAAGGGCCTCGGCAGGGGGGCCGATCAGCCCCAGCATTTT. It yields the protein CASSKGLGRGADQPQHF.

The chain joins TRBV6-5 to TRBJ1-6; possibly TRBD1 for D (5 bases). Germline assignment: CDR1 MNHEY and CDR2 SVGAGI. The CDR3 is 15 amino acids. The V end was cut by 6 bases, the J end by 5 bases, with 14 bases between. This CDR3 is CASSRRGGNNSPLHF. The CDR3 coding sequence is TGTGCCAGCAGCCGCCGGGGGGGAAATAATTCACCCCTCCACTTT.

The rearrangement uses TRBV6-5 and TRBJ2-5; weak D call: TRBD1 (6 bases). Matching the DNA end better, TRBJ2-7 makes the J call doubtful. The germline gives CDR1 MNHEY, CDR2 SVGAGI. The CDR3 consists of 15 residues. The CDR3 sequence is CASSYSRQANYEQYF. The CDR3 DNA reads as TGTGCCAGCAGTTACTCCAGACAGGCGAACTACGAGCAGTACTTC.

The chain uses TRBV5-1 and TRBJ2-7; TRBD1 agrees at 8 bases. The germline gives CDR1 SGHRS, CDR2 YFSETQ. The CDR3 contains 15 residues. The J segment lost 3 bases and the V segment lost 0 bases, leaving 5 bases of the junction unmatched. The CDR3 sequence: CASSLAAGGVYEQYF. The CDR3 DNA follows: TGCGCCAGCAGCTTGGCGGCAGGGGGCGTCTACGAGCAGTACTTC. The variable domain in full, completed from reference TRBV5-1 and TRBJ2-7, reads KAGVTQTPRYLIKTRGQQVTLSCSPISGHRSVSWYQQTPGQGLQFLFEYFSETQRNKGNFPGRFSGRQFSNSRSEMNVSTLELGDSALYLCASSLAAGGVYEQYFGPGTRLTVT.

The chain has TRBV4-1 and TRBJ2-1; possible D gene TRBD1, 5 bases. Trimming pared 1 base from V and 1 base from J, leaving 8 bases between. Germline CDR1 is MGHRA and CDR2 is YSYEKL. CDR3 length: 15 amino acids. The DNA of the CDR3 is TGCGCCAGCAGCCAAGGGGGCCGGTCCTACAATGAGCAGTTCTTC. It specifies CASSQGGRSYNEQFF.

V and J are TRBV18 and TRBJ1-5, with D perhaps TRBD1 (6 bases). Looked up from germline, CDR1 is KGHSH and CDR2 is LQKENI. This CDR3 comprises 17 residues. The V end was cut by 6 bases, the J end by 0 bases, with 18 bases between. The DNA for the CDR3 is TGTGCCAGCTCGCCTCAGGGGAGGGACTATAGCAATCAGCCCCAGCATTTT. Translation: CASSPQGRDYSNQPQHF.

V and J are TRBV4-3 and TRBJ1-6; D is ambiguous. Germline loops: CDR1 LGHNA, CDR2 YSLEER. The CDR3 extends over 13 amino acids. V was shortened by 1 base and J by 6 bases, with 4 bases between the two germline ends. The DNA of the CDR3 is TGCGCCAGCAGCCAAGGTCTTAATTCACCCCTCCACTTT. This translates into CASSQGLNSPLHF.

This chain joins TRBV11-2 and TRBJ2-3, with D unresolved. V was shortened by 5 bases and J by 5 bases, with 8 bases between the two germline ends. Germline V lookup: CDR1 SGHAT, CDR2 FQNNGV. CDR3 size: 12 residues. The CDR3 sequence is CASSPWQDTQYF. Here the CDR3 DNA reads TGTGCCAGCAGCCCTTGGCAAGATACGCAGTATTTT.

The chain uses TRBV7-2 and TRBJ2-1; the D is unclear. Germline V CDR1 and CDR2: SGHTA, FQGNSA. The CDR3 is 13 amino acids. Trimming pared 2 bases from V and 4 bases from J, leaving 6 bases between. In nucleotides, the CDR3 is TGTGCCAGCAGCTTAAAGCGATACAATGAGCAGTTCTTC. Translation: CASSLKRYNEQFF.

The chain has TRBV4-3 and TRBJ2-7; D remains unclear. Germline-derived CDR1 and CDR2 are LGHNA and YSLEER. V shed 0 bases and J shed 3 bases, with 12 bases lying between them. The CDR3 totals 15 residues. The DNA of the CDR3 is TGCGCCAGCAGCCAAGAAACTGCCTTGAACTACGAGCAGTACTTC. Translated: CASSQETALNYEQYF.

This chain joins TRBV7-2 and TRBJ2-1, with 13 bases lining up with TRBD2. The CDR3 sequence is 16 residues long. CDR1 SGHTA and CDR2 FQGNSA come from the germline V gene. The J segment lost 6 bases and the V segment lost 2 bases, leaving 4 bases of the junction unmatched. The CDR3 nucleotides are TGTGCCAGCAGCTTAACTAGCGGGGGGGCGGCCAATGAGCAGTTCTTC. This sequence encodes CASSLTSGGAANEQFF.

V gene TRBV12-5 combines with J gene TRBJ2-2; a weak D match, TRBD2 (6 bases). V lost 0 bases and J lost 7, with 21 bases in between. Germline V gene lookup returns CDR1 LGHNT and CDR2 FRNRAP. The length of the CDR3 is 18 residues. Here the CDR3 DNA reads TGTGCTAGTGGTTTGGTACATAGAGGGGAGGAGAGTGGCGGGGAGCTGTTTTTT. The encoded protein is CASGLVHRGEESGGELFF.

The genes are TRBV5-1 and TRBJ2-6; no reliable D call. The V gene's germline CDR1 is SGHRS and CDR2 YFSETQ. V was clipped by 2 bases and J by 4 bases, with 10 bases between them. The CDR3 has 15 amino acids. This CDR3 is CASSLPLAGANVLTF. The CDR3 DNA is TGCGCCAGCAGCTTACCACTTGCCGGGGCCAACGTCCTGACTTTC.